The 7 T cell receptor beta chains reported below all come from one sample, sequenced in a study of blood T cells in healthy people across ages. Then a second PCR, running about 7 to 11 cycles, was carried out with a sample-barcoded 5' primer and a J-beta primer mix. TCRdb redid the calling of the 5' RACE reads with MiXCR, one entry per CDR3 protein. The sample gives under 2 million distinct CDR3 sequences, approximately 32% of which show up once; approximately 11% is in the top ten. Sequencing was carried out using blood. These receptors all come from a woman under 40 in good health.

Comments on this clonotype: Sequence at one end of the junction differs from germline and may be a read error. This chain joins TRBV30 and TRBJ2-6; D is possibly TRBD1 or TRBD2 (5 bases each). The CDR3 is 14 amino acids. Germline CDR1 is GTSNPN and CDR2 is SVGIG (reference sequence). This chain's CDR3 is CAWEGQLGANVLSF. The CDR3 DNA reads as TGTGCCTGGGAGGGTCAGCTCGGGGCCAACGTCCTGTCTTTC.

The V and J genes are TRBV5-1 and TRBJ2-5, with D maybe TRBD2 (7 bases). CDR1 is SGHRS, CDR2 YFSETQ, per germline. The V gene lost 2 bases and the J gene lost 5 bases, with 13 bases spanning the gap. The CDR3 covers 14 residues. The CDR3 protein is CASSFAGRGETQYF. For the CDR3, the DNA is TGCGCCAGCAGCTTCGCGGGGAGGGGGGAGACCCAGTACTTC.

The chain combines TRBV7-2 with TRBJ2-2, with D unresolved. Germline loops: CDR1 SGHTA, CDR2 FQGNSA. Trimming removed 5 bases from V and 5 bases from J, with 12 bases in between. The CDR3 is 14 amino acids. CDR3 nucleotides: TGTGCCAGCAGCACTTGGGAACTTACCGGGGAGCTGTTTTTT. This gives the protein CASSTWELTGELFF. The full variable domain, rest sourced from reference TRBV7-2 and TRBJ2-2, is GAGVSQSPSNKVTEKGKDVELRCDPISGHTALYWYRQSLGQGLEFLIYFQGNSAPDKSGLPSDRFSAERTGGSVSTLTIQRTQQEDSAVYLCASSTWELTGELFFGEGSRLTVL.

The chain carries TRBV18 and TRBJ2-3; 8 positions match TRBD1. The CDR3 has 15 residues. The V gene end was trimmed by 5 bases and the J gene end by 6 bases; junction bases not matched to a gene: 10. In germline, CDR1 is KGHSH, CDR2 LQKENI. CDR3 coding DNA: TGTGCCAGCTCATCGGGGACAGGAGCGTATGATACGCAGTATTTT. Its translation: CASSSGTGAYDTQYF.

The chain couples TRBV28 to TRBJ2-3; TRBD1 matches at 9 bases. The CDR3 spans 15 residues. Germline V gene data show CDR1 as MDHEN and CDR2 as SYDVKM. V dropped 7 bases and J dropped 0; count of bases not matched to a gene: 5. CDR3 sequence reads: CASTLGTGSTDTQYF. The CDR3 DNA reads as TGTGCCAGCACTCTCGGGACAGGGAGCACAGATACGCAGTATTTT.

This chain uses TRBV20-1 with TRBJ2-1; D not certain. V lost 3 bases and J 4 bases, leaving 16 bases between the germline ends. The V gene's germline CDR1 is DFQATT and CDR2 SNEGSKA (reference sequence). CDR3 size: 15 residues. The DNA of the CDR3 is TGCAGTGCTAGGAGTGAGGCTATTCCTTACAATGAGCAGTTCTTC. It codes for CSARSEAIPYNEQFF.

The chain uses TRBV6-2 or TRBV6-3 and TRBJ1-2; D might be TRBD1 (5 bases). The CDR3 extends over 16 amino acids. Per germline, CDR1 MNHEY and CDR2 SVGEGT. Trimming took off 0 bases at V and 0 bases at J, with 11 bases between the two ends. The CDR3 bases are TGTGCCAGCAGTTACTCGGGGCAGGCGACTAACTATGGCTACACCTTC. This translates into CASSYSGQATNYGYTF.